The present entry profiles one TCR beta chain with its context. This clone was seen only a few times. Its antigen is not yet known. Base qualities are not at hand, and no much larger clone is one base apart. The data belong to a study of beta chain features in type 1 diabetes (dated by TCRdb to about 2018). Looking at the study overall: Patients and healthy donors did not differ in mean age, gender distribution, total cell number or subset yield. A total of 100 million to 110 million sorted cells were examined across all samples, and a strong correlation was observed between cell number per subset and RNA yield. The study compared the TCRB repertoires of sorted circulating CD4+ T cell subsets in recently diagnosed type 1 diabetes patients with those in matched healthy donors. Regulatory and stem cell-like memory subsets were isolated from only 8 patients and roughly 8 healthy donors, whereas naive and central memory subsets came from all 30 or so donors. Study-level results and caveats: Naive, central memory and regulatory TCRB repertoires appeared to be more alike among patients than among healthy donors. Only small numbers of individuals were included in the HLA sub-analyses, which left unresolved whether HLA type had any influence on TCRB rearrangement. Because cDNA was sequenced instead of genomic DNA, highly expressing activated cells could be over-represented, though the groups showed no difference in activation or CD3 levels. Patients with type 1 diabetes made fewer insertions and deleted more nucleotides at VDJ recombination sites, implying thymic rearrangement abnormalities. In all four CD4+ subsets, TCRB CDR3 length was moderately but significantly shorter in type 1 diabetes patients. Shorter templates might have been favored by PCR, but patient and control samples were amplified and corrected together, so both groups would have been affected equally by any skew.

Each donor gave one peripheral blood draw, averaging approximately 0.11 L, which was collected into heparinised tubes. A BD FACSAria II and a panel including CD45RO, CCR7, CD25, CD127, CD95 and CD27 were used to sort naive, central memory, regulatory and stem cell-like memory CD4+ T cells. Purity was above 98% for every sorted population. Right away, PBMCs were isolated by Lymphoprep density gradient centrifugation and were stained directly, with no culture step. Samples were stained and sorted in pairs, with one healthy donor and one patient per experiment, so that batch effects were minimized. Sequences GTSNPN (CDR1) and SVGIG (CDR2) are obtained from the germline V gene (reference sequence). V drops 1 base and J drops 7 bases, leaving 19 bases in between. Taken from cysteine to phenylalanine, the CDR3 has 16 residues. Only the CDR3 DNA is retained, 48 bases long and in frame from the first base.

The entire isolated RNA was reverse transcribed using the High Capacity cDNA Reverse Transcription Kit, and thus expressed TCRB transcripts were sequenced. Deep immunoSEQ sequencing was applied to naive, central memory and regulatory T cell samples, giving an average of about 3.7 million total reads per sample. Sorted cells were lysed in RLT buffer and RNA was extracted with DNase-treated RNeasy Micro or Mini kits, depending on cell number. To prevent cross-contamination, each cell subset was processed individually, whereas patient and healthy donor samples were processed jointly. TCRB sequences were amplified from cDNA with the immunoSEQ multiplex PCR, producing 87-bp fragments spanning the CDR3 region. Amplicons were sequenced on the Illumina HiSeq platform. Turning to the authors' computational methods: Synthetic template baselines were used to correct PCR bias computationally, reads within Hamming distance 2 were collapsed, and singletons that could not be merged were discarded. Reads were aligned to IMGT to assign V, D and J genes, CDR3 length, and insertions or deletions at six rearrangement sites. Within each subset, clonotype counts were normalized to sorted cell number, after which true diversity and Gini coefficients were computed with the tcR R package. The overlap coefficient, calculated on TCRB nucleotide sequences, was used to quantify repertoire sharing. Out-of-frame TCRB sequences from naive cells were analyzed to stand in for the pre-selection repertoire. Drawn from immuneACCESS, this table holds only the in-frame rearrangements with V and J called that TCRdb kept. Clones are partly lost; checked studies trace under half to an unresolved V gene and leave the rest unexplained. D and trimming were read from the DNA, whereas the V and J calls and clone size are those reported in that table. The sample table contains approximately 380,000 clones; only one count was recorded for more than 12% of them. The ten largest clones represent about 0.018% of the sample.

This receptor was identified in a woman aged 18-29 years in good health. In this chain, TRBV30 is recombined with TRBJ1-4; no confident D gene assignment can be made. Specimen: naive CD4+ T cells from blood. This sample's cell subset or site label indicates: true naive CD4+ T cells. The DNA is TGTGCCTGGAGTGGGGGAGGACGGACCGGAGGTGAAAAACTGTTTTTT. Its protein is CAWSGGGRTGGEKLFF.